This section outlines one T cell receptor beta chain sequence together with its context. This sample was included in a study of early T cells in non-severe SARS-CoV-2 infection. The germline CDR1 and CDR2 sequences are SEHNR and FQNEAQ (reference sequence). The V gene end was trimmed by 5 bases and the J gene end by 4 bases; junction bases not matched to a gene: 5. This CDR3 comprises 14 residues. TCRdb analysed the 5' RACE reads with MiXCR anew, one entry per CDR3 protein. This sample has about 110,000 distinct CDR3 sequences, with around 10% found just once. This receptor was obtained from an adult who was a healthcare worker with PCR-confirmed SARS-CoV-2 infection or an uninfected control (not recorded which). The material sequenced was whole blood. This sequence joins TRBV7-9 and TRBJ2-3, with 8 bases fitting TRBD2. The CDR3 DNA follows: TGTGCCAGCAGCCCGGGACTAGGAGCAGATACGCAGTATTTT. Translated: CASSPGLGADTQYF. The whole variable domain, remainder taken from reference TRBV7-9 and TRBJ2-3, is DTGVSQNPRHKITKRGQNVTFRCDPISEHNRLYWYRQTLGQGPEFLTYFQNEAQLEKSRLLSDRFSAERPKGSFSTLEIQRTEQGDSAMYLCASSPGLGADTQYFGPGTRLTVL.